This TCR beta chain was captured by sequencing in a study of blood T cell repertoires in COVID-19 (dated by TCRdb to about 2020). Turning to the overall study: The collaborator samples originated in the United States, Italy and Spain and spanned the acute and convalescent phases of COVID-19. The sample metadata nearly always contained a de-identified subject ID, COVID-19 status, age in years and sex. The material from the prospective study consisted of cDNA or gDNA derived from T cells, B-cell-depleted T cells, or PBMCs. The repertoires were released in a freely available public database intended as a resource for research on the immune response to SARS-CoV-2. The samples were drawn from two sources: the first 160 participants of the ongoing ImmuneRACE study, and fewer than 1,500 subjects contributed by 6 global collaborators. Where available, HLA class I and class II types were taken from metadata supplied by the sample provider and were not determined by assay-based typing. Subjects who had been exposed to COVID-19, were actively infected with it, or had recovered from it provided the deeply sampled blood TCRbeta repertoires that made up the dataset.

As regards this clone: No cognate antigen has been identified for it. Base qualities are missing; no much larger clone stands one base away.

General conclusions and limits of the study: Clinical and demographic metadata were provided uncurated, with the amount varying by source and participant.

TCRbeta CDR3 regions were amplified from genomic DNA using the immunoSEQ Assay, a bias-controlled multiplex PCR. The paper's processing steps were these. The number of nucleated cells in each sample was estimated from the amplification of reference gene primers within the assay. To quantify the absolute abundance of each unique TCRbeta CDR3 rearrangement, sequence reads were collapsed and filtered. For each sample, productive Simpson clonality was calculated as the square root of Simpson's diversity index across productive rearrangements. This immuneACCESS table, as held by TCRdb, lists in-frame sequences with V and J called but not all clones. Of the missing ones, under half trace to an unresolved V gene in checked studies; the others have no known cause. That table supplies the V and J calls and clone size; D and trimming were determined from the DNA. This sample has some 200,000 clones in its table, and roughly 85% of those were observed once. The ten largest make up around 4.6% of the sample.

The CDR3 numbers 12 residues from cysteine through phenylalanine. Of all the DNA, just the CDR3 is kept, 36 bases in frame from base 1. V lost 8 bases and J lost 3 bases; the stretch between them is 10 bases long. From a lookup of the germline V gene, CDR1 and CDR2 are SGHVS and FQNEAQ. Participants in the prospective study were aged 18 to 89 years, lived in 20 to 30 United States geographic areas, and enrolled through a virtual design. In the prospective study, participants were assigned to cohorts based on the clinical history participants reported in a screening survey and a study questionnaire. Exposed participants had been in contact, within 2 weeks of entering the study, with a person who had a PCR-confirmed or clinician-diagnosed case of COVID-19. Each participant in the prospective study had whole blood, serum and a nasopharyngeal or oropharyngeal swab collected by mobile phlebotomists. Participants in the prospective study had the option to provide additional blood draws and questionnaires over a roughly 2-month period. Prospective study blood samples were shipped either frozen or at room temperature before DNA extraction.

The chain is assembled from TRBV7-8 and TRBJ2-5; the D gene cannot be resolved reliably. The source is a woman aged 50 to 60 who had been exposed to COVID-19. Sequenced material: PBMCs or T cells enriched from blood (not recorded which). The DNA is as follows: TGTGCCAGCGGGCAAATAAAAGAGACCCAGTACTTC. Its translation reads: CASGQIKETQYF.